The entry that follows covers one T cell receptor (beta chain) sequence. Its antigen is as yet unknown. TCRdb's table, derived via immunoSEQ multiplex PCR, lists solely in-frame clones and lacks some. The table includes 4,000 to 5,000 clones, 78% detected once. The data were obtained in a study of immune cell composition in non-small cell lung cancer. Study details: Histologic subtype was mainly adenocarcinoma or squamous cell carcinoma. Study conclusions and caveats: Squamous carcinomas (approximately 75%) more often had tumour-associated clones >0.5% than adenocarcinomas (33%). No significant correlation existed between pack-years smoked and tumour clonality. In adenocarcinoma, maximal tumour-associated clone frequency tracked TIL tumour reactivity.

This CDR3 region has 14 residues. CDR1 and CDR2 (germline): GTSNPN, SVGIG (reference sequence). Trimming removed 3 bases at V and 6 bases at J, with 17 bases between. The sequence was obtained from a human donor with non-small cell lung cancer. The rearrangement uses TRBV30 and TRBJ1-2; possibly TRBD1 for D (6 bases). Sequencing was carried out using lung tumor tissue. The CDR3 sequence: CAWRRGGAGDGYTF. The CDR3 DNA reads as TGTGCCTGGAGGAGGGGTGGGGCAGGGGATGGCTACACCTTC.